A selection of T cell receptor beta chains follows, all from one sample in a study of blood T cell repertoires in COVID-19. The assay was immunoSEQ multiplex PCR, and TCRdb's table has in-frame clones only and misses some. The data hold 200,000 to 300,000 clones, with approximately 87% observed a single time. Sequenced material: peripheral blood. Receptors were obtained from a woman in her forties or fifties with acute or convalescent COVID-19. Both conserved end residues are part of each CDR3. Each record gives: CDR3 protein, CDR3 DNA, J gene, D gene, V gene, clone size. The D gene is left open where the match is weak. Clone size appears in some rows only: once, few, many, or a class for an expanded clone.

CDR3aa: CASTRGGLDIVNEQFF; CDR3nt: TGTGCCAGCACGAGGGGAGGATTGGATATCGTCAATGAGCAGTTCTTC; j_gene: TRBJ2-1; d_gene: .; v_gene: TRBV27; abundance: .
CDR3aa: CASSEMLSSEQYF; CDR3nt: TGTGCCAGCAGTGAAATGCTCAGTTCCGAGCAGTACTTC; j_gene: TRBJ2-7; d_gene: .; v_gene: TRBV6-1; abundance: .
CDR3aa: CASRDSGQPFEQYF; CDR3nt: TGTGCCAGCAGGGACTCGGGACAGCCCTTCGAGCAGTACTTC; j_gene: TRBJ2-7; d_gene: TRBD1; v_gene: TRBV6-5; abundance: few
CDR3aa: CASSRRGSSYNEQFF; CDR3nt: TGTGCCAGCAGTCGACGGGGGAGCTCCTACAATGAGCAGTTCTTC; j_gene: TRBJ2-1; d_gene: .; v_gene: TRBV6-4; abundance: .
CDR3aa: CARSLVGGKAYNEQFF; CDR3nt: TGTGCCAGAAGCTTGGTCGGCGGGAAGGCCTACAATGAGCAGTTCTTC; j_gene: TRBJ2-1; d_gene: .; v_gene: TRBV5-3; abundance: .
CDR3aa: CASSGRDRYTEAFF; CDR3nt: TGTGCCAGCAGCGGAAGGGACAGATACACTGAAGCTTTCTTT; j_gene: TRBJ1-1; d_gene: TRBD1; v_gene: TRBV9; abundance: .
CDR3aa: CASSRPLAGLGTDTQYF; CDR3nt: TGTGCCAGCAGCCGGCCCCTAGCGGGACTTGGCACAGATACGCAGTATTTT; j_gene: TRBJ2-3; d_gene: TRBD2; v_gene: TRBV28; abundance: .
CDR3aa: CASSPTRAETNEKLFF; CDR3nt: TGTGCCAGCTCACCGACACGAGCGGAGACTAATGAAAAACTGTTTTTT; j_gene: TRBJ1-4; d_gene: .; v_gene: TRBV18; abundance: .
CDR3aa: CASSMDRGTGELFF; CDR3nt: TGTGCCAGTAGTATGGACAGGGGGACCGGGGAGCTGTTTTTT; j_gene: TRBJ2-2; d_gene: TRBD1; v_gene: TRBV19; abundance: .
CDR3aa: CASSQTGGPGSEQFF; CDR3nt: TGTGCCAGTAGCCAGACGGGAGGGCCAGGTAGTGAGCAGTTCTTC; j_gene: TRBJ2-1; d_gene: TRBD2; v_gene: TRBV19; abundance: once
CDR3aa: CATLAGGTNEQFF; CDR3nt: TGTGCCACCCTAGCGGGAGGGACAAATGAGCAGTTCTTC; j_gene: TRBJ2-1; d_gene: TRBD2; v_gene: TRBV24-1; abundance: .
CDR3aa: CASSDTGTGSSYEQYF; CDR3nt: TGTGCCAGCAGTGACACCGGGACAGGGAGCTCCTACGAGCAGTACTTC; j_gene: TRBJ2-7; d_gene: TRBD1; v_gene: TRBV25-1; abundance: .
CDR3aa: CASSRQVSGNTIYF; CDR3nt: TGTGCCAGCAGCAGACAAGTCTCTGGAAACACCATATATTTT; j_gene: TRBJ1-3; d_gene: .; v_gene: TRBV2; abundance: .
CDR3aa: CASSLGRVSETQYF; CDR3nt: TGCGCCAGCAGCTTGGGCAGGGTGAGCGAGACCCAGTACTTC; j_gene: TRBJ2-5; d_gene: .; v_gene: TRBV5-1; abundance: .
CDR3aa: CASSKQGETEAFF; CDR3nt: TGTGCCAGCAGTAAACAGGGGGAAACTGAAGCTTTCTTT; j_gene: TRBJ1-1; d_gene: TRBD1; v_gene: TRBV9; abundance: .
CDR3aa: CASSFMDGQGDTEAFF; CDR3nt: TGTGCCAGCAGCTTCATGGACGGGCAAGGGGACACTGAAGCTTTCTTT; j_gene: TRBJ1-1; d_gene: .; v_gene: TRBV7-2; abundance: .
CDR3aa: CATSGQQGTEQYF; CDR3nt: TGTGCCACCAGTGGACAGCAAGGTACCGAGCAGTACTTC; j_gene: TRBJ2-7; d_gene: .; v_gene: TRBV24-1; abundance: few
CDR3aa: CASSPGLDEKLFF; CDR3nt: TGTGCCAGCAGCCCCGGGTTGGATGAAAAACTGTTTTTT; j_gene: TRBJ1-4; d_gene: .; v_gene: TRBV4-2; abundance: .
CDR3aa: CASSDVGTATGNTIYF; CDR3nt: TGCGCCAGCAGTGATGTTGGGACAGCCACTGGAAACACCATATATTTT; j_gene: TRBJ1-3; d_gene: TRBD1; v_gene: TRBV5-1; abundance: .
CDR3aa: CASSYTGQGANQPQHF; CDR3nt: TGTGCCAGCAGTTACACAGGACAGGGGGCTAATCAGCCCCAGCATTTT; j_gene: TRBJ1-5; d_gene: TRBD1; v_gene: TRBV6-2/TRBV6-3; abundance: few
CDR3aa: CASSLSGAGNTIYF; CDR3nt: TGTGCCAGCAGCTTATCAGGGGCTGGAAACACCATATATTTT; j_gene: TRBJ1-3; d_gene: .; v_gene: TRBV7-2; abundance: .
CDR3aa: CASRAREKLFF; CDR3nt: TGTGCCAGTAGGGCCAGAGAAAAACTGTTTTTT; j_gene: TRBJ1-4; d_gene: .; v_gene: TRBV19; abundance: .
CDR3aa: CASSSPSTDTQYF; CDR3nt: TGTGCCAGCAGCTCCCCGAGCACAGATACGCAGTATTTT; j_gene: TRBJ2-3; d_gene: .; v_gene: TRBV7-3; abundance: .
CDR3aa: CASSPGKSNQPQHF; CDR3nt: TGCGCCAGCAGCCCGGGAAAAAGCAATCAGCCCCAGCATTTT; j_gene: TRBJ1-5; d_gene: .; v_gene: TRBV5-1; abundance: .
CDR3aa: CASSLTTGGWDEQFF; CDR3nt: TGTGCCAGCAGCTTGACCACGGGGGGCTGGGATGAGCAGTTCTTC; j_gene: TRBJ2-1; d_gene: .; v_gene: TRBV5-5; abundance: .
CDR3aa: CASSWGPLEAFF; CDR3nt: TGTGCCAGCTCTTGGGGCCCACTTGAAGCTTTCTTT; j_gene: TRBJ1-1; d_gene: .; v_gene: TRBV18; abundance: .
CDR3aa: CASSFLGAKFGAEAFF; CDR3nt: TGTGCCAGCAGTTTTTTGGGGGCGAAATTCGGTGCTGAAGCTTTCTTT; j_gene: TRBJ1-1; d_gene: .; v_gene: TRBV28; abundance: .
CDR3aa: CASSHPVYIVNTEAFF; CDR3nt: TGTGCCAGCAGTCATCCTGTTTATATAGTGAACACTGAAGCTTTCTTT; j_gene: TRBJ1-1; d_gene: .; v_gene: TRBV6-2/TRBV6-3; abundance: few
CDR3aa: CASSFLREDTIYF; CDR3nt: TGTGCCAGCAGTTTCCTTAGGGAGGACACCATATATTTT; j_gene: TRBJ1-3; d_gene: .; v_gene: TRBV28; abundance: .
CDR3aa: CASTPLGSGRARDEQFF; CDR3nt: TGTGCCAGCACGCCTTTGGGAAGCGGGAGGGCCCGGGATGAGCAGTTCTTC; j_gene: TRBJ2-1; d_gene: TRBD2; v_gene: TRBV27; abundance: .
CDR3aa: CASTSTGSGAQHF; CDR3nt: TGTGCCAGTACCTCGACAGGGAGTGGGGCCCAGCATTTT; j_gene: TRBJ1-5; d_gene: TRBD1; v_gene: TRBV19; abundance: .
CDR3aa: CASSEDTRTSATDTQYF; CDR3nt: TGTGCCAGCAGTGAGGACACCCGGACTAGCGCCACAGATACGCAGTATTTT; j_gene: TRBJ2-3; d_gene: TRBD2; v_gene: TRBV25-1; abundance: .
CDR3aa: CASSSPRREDEQYF; CDR3nt: TGTGCCAGCAGCAGCCCACGGCGGGAGGACGAGCAGTACTTC; j_gene: TRBJ2-7; d_gene: TRBD2; v_gene: TRBV7-9; abundance: .
CDR3aa: CASSLGRGTDTQYF; CDR3nt: TGTGCCAGCAGCTTAGGCAGGGGCACAGATACGCAGTATTTT; j_gene: TRBJ2-3; d_gene: .; v_gene: TRBV7-8; abundance: .
CDR3aa: CASSPGTGHTDTQYF; CDR3nt: TGTGCCAGCAGTCCCGGGACAGGGCACACAGATACGCAGTATTTT; j_gene: TRBJ2-3; d_gene: TRBD1; v_gene: TRBV25-1; abundance: .
CDR3aa: CASRPGTGTLNYGYTF; CDR3nt: TGTGCCAGCAGACCCGGGACAGGGACGCTTAACTATGGCTACACCTTC; j_gene: TRBJ1-2; d_gene: TRBD1; v_gene: TRBV5-8; abundance: .
CDR3aa: CASSVGGSSTDTQYF; CDR3nt: TGTGCCAGCAGCGTAGGAGGTTCTAGCACAGATACGCAGTATTTT; j_gene: TRBJ2-3; d_gene: .; v_gene: TRBV9; abundance: .
CDR3aa: CASSQDDRVPLYEQYF; CDR3nt: TGTGCCAGCAGCCAAGACGACAGGGTCCCCCTCTACGAGCAGTACTTC; j_gene: TRBJ2-7; d_gene: TRBD1; v_gene: TRBV3-1/TRBV3-2; abundance: .
CDR3aa: CASKGQGACTF; CDR3nt: TGTGCCAGCAAGGGACAGGGGGCCTGCACCTTC; j_gene: TRBJ1-2; d_gene: TRBD1; v_gene: TRBV6-5; abundance: .
CDR3aa: CASSRDRGDQPQHF; CDR3nt: TGTGCCAGCAGCCGGGACAGGGGGGATCAGCCCCAGCATTTT; j_gene: TRBJ1-5; d_gene: TRBD1; v_gene: TRBV5-8; abundance: .
CDR3aa: CASSPGTGGFDYGYTF; CDR3nt: TGTGCCAGCTCACCAGGGACAGGGGGCTTCGACTATGGCTACACCTTC; j_gene: TRBJ1-2; d_gene: TRBD1; v_gene: TRBV18; abundance: .
CDR3aa: CAWGLAGASSYNEQFF; CDR3nt: TGTGCCTGGGGACTAGCGGGAGCGAGCTCCTACAATGAGCAGTTCTTC; j_gene: TRBJ2-1; d_gene: TRBD2; v_gene: TRBV30; abundance: .
CDR3aa: CSVARADNEQFF; CDR3nt: TGCAGCGTTGCGCGGGCGGACAATGAGCAGTTCTTC; j_gene: TRBJ2-1; d_gene: .; v_gene: TRBV29-1; abundance: .
CDR3aa: CASSLESSQPQHF; CDR3nt: TGTGCCAGCAGCTTAGAATCGTCTCAGCCCCAGCATTTT; j_gene: TRBJ1-5; d_gene: .; v_gene: TRBV7-2; abundance: .
CDR3aa: CATSDPGQGSYEQYF; CDR3nt: TGTGCCACCAGTGATCCGGGACAGGGTTCCTACGAGCAGTACTTC; j_gene: TRBJ2-7; d_gene: TRBD1; v_gene: TRBV24-1; abundance: .
CDR3aa: CASSPEGAGGYSPLHF; CDR3nt: TGTGCCAGCAGCCCGGAGGGGGCCGGAGGTTATTCACCCCTCCACTTT; j_gene: TRBJ1-6; d_gene: TRBD1; v_gene: TRBV3-1/TRBV3-2; abundance: .
CDR3aa: CASSGDRGDTQYF; CDR3nt: TGTGCCAGCAGCGGTGACAGGGGAGATACGCAGTATTTT; j_gene: TRBJ2-3; d_gene: TRBD1; v_gene: TRBV7-3; abundance: .
CDR3aa: CASSPSSPNGYTF; CDR3nt: TGTGCCAGCTCACCAAGTAGTCCGAATGGCTACACCTTC; j_gene: TRBJ1-2; d_gene: .; v_gene: TRBV18; abundance: .
CDR3aa: CASNPAGGDGYTF; CDR3nt: TGTGCCAGCAACCCAGCGGGAGGGGACGGCTACACCTTC; j_gene: TRBJ1-2; d_gene: .; v_gene: TRBV28; abundance: .
CDR3aa: CASSPDRFTGELFF; CDR3nt: TGTGCCAGCAGCCCTGACAGATTCACCGGGGAGCTGTTTTTT; j_gene: TRBJ2-2; d_gene: .; v_gene: TRBV11-2; abundance: .
CDR3aa: CASSRGTGDGYTF; CDR3nt: TGTGCCAGCAGCCGAGGGACAGGGGACGGCTACACCTTC; j_gene: TRBJ1-2; d_gene: TRBD1; v_gene: TRBV6-5; abundance: .
CDR3aa: CASSVNMNTEAFF; CDR3nt: TGTGCCAGCAGTGTCAACATGAACACTGAAGCTTTCTTT; j_gene: TRBJ1-1; d_gene: .; v_gene: TRBV9; abundance: .
CDR3aa: CASSPSAGVTSGSDQETQYF; CDR3nt: TGTGCCAGCTCACCCTCGGCGGGTGTGACTAGCGGGAGTGACCAAGAGACCCAGTACTTC; j_gene: TRBJ2-5; d_gene: TRBD2; v_gene: TRBV18; abundance: .
CDR3aa: CATSRDGGTGADTQYF; CDR3nt: TGTGCCACCAGCAGAGATGGAGGGACGGGGGCAGATACGCAGTATTTT; j_gene: TRBJ2-3; d_gene: .; v_gene: TRBV15; abundance: .